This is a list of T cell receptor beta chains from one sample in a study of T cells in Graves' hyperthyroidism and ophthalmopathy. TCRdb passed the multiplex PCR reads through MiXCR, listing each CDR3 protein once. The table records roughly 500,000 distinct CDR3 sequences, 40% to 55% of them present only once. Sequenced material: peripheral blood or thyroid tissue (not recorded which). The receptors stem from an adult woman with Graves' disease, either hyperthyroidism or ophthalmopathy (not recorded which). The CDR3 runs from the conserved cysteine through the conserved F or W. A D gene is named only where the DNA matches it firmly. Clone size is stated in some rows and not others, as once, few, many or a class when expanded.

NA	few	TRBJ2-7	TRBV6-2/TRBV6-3	CASSNGGEIRGQYF	TGTGCCAGCAGCAACGGGGGTGAGATACGGGGGCAGTACTTC
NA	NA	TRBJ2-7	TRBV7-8	CASSWASTAYEQYF	TGTGCCAGTAGCTGGGCTAGCACCGCCTACGAGCAGTACTTC
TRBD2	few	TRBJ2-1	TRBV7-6	CASSLATSGSNEQFF	TGTGCCAGCAGCTTAGCGACTAGCGGGAGTAATGAGCAGTTCTTC
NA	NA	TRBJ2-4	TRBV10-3	CAIKNQGSGIQYF	TGTGCCATCAAGAACCAGGGTAGTGGCATTCAGTACTTC
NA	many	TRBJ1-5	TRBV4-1	CASSQPRRGGQPQHF	TGCGCCAGCAGCCAGCCGAGGAGGGGTGGGCAGCCCCAGCATTTT
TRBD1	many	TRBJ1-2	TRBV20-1	CSARLGQGYGYTF	TGCAGTGCTAGGTTGGGACAGGGCTATGGCTACACCTTC
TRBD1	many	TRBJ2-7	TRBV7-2	CASSGRTGWSYEQYF	TGTGCCAGCAGCGGGCGGACAGGGTGGTCCTACGAGCAGTACTTC
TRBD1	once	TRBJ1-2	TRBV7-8	CASSLGQKDYGYTF	TGTGCCAGCAGCCTGGGACAGAAAGACTATGGCTACACCTTC
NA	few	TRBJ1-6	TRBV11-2	CASSSHLGQDLHF	TGTGCCAGCAGCTCCCACTTGGGACAAGACCTCCACTTT
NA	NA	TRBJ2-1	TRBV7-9	CASSSPGLGGKDNEQFF	TGTGCCAGCAGCTCCCCAGGCTTGGGCGGCAAGGATAATGAGCAGTTCTTC
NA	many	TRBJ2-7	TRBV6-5	CASSPAGGSYEQYF	TGTGCCAGCAGCCCTGCCGGTGGGTCCTACGAGCAGTACTTC
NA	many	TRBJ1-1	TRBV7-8	CASSLYRPNTEAFF	TGTGCCAGCAGCTTATATCGCCCGAACACTGAAGCTTTCTTT
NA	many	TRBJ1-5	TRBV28	CASRTDRGVRQPQHF	TGTGCCAGCAGGACGGACCGGGGTGTGCGGCAGCCCCAGCATTTT
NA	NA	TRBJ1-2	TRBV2	CASSEGWRGPQGGYTF	TGTGCCAGCAGTGAAGGTTGGAGAGGGCCTCAGGGTGGCTACACCTTC
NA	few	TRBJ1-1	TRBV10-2	CARRRGEDTEAFF	TGCGCCAGGAGAAGGGGGGAGGATACTGAAGCTTTCTTT
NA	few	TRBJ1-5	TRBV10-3	CAISTGDERPQHF	TGTGCCATCAGTACAGGAGATGAAAGGCCCCAGCATTTT
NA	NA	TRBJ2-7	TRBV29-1	CSVESGYEQYF	TGCAGCGTTGAGTCAGGATACGAGCAGTACTTC
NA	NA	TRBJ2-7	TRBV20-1	CSARAPGWNPSYEQYF	TGCAGTGCTAGAGCTCCTGGGTGGAACCCAAGCTACGAGCAGTACTTC
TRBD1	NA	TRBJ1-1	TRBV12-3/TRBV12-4	CASTKDRGQAFF	TGTGCCAGCACTAAGGACAGGGGGCAAGCTTTCTTT
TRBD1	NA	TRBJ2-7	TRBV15	CATSRGTGVYEQYF	TGTGCCACCAGCAGAGGGACAGGGGTCTACGAGCAGTACTTC
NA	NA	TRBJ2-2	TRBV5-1	CASSLMGIANTGELFF	TGCGCCAGCAGCTTGATGGGCATCGCGAACACCGGGGAGCTGTTTTTT
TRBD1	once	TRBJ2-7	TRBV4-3	CASSQVEGASYEQYF	TGCGCCAGCAGCCAAGTCGAGGGGGCCTCCTACGAGCAGTACTTC
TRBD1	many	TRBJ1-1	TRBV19	CASSVRTGIGNQNTEAFF	TGTGCCAGTAGTGTACGGACAGGGATCGGGAACCAGAACACTGAAGCTTTCTTT
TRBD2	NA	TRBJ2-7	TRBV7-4	CASSLAVAGGSYEQYF	TGTGCCAGCAGCTTAGCGGTAGCGGGAGGCTCCTACGAGCAGTACTTC
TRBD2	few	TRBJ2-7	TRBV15	CATSSQGLAFYEQYF	TGTGCCACCAGCAGCCAGGGACTAGCGTTTTACGAGCAGTACTTC
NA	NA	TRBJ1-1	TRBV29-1	CSATGRRNTEAFF	TGCAGTGCCACGGGACGGAGGAACACTGAAGCTTTCTTT
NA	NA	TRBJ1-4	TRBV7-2	CASSSRLGGEKLFF	TGTGCCAGCAGCTCTCGATTGGGAGGAGAAAAACTGTTTTTT
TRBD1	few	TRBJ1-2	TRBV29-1	CSAQGAANYGYTF	TGCAGCGCTCAGGGGGCCGCTAACTATGGCTACACCTTC
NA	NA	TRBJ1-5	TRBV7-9	CASSQRINQPQHF	TGTGCCAGCAGCCAAAGGATCAATCAGCCCCAGCATTTT
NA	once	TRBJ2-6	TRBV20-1	CSAEVGQRGANVLTF	TGCAGTGCTGAAGTTGGCCAGCGAGGGGCCAACGTCCTGACTTTC
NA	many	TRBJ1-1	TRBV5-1	CASSFNRDTEAFF	TGCGCCAGCAGCTTTAACAGGGACACTGAAGCTTTCTTT
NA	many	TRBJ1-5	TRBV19	CASADYSNQPQHF	TGTGCCAGTGCAGACTATAGCAATCAGCCCCAGCATTTT
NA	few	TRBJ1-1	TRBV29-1	CSVVDVPEAFF	TGCAGCGTTGTTGACGTACCTGAAGCTTTCTTT
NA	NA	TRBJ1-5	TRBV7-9	CATADSNDSNQPQHF	TGTGCCACCGCGGACAGCAATGATAGCAATCAGCCCCAGCATTTT
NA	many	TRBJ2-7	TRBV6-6	CASKGGGWASSYEQYF	TGTGCCAGCAAGGGAGGGGGATGGGCGAGCTCCTACGAGCAGTACTTC
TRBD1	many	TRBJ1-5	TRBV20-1	CSATLDRGGQPQHF	TGCAGTGCTACTCTAGACAGGGGAGGCCAGCCCCAGCATTTT
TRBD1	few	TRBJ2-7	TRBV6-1	CASSEEGQGVASLF	TGTGCCAGCAGTGAAGAGGGACAGGGAGTAGCCTCCCTTTTC
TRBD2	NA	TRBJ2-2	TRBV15	CATSRGGLVGEQFF	TGTGCCACCAGCAGAGGGGGACTAGTTGGTGAGCAGTTTTTT
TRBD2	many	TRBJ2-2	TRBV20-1	CSASRLAGGGTGELFF	TGCAGTGCTAGTAGGCTAGCGGGAGGCGGCACCGGGGAGCTGTTTTTT
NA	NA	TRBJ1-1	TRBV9	CASSVGGAENTEAFF	TGTGCCAGCAGCGTGGGGGGGGCAGAGAACACTGAAGCTTTCTTT
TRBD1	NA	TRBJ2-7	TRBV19	CASRLGTANYEQYF	TGCGCCAGCAGGTTAGGGACAGCCAACTACGAGCAGTACTTC
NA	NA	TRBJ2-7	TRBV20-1	CSAMTVSYEQYF	TGCAGTGCTATGACGGTCTCCTACGAGCAGTACTTC
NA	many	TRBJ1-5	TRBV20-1	CSARAGIESNQPQHF	TGCAGTGCGAGAGCAGGGATTGAGAGCAATCAGCCCCAGCATTTT
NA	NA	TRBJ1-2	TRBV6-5	CASSSWTGNNSYTF	TGTGCCAGCAGTTCCTGGACGGGGAACAATAGCTACACCTTC
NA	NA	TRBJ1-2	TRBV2	CASTTRGTNYGYTF	TGTGCCAGCACTACCCGCGGTACTAACTATGGCTACACCTTC
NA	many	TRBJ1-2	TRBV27	CASSTATGPLDYGYTF	TGTGCCAGCAGTACCGCAACAGGGCCGCTTGACTATGGCTACACCTTC
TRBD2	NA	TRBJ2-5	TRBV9	CASGGGLVAETQYF	TGTGCCAGCGGCGGCGGACTAGTGGCAGAGACCCAGTACTTC